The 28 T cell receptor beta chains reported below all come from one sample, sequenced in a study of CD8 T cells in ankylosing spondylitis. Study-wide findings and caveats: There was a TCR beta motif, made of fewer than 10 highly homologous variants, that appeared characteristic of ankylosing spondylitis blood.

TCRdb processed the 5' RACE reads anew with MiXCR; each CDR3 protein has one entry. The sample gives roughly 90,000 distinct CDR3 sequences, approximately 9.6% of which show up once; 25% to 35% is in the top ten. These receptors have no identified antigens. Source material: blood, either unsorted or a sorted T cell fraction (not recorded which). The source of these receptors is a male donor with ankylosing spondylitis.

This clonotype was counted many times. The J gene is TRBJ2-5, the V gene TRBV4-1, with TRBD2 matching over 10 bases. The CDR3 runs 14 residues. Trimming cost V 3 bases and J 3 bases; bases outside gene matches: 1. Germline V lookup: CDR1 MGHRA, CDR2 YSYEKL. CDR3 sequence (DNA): TGCGCCAGCAGCCACCTAGCGGGAGAAGAGACCCAGTACTTC. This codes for CASSHLAGEETQYF.

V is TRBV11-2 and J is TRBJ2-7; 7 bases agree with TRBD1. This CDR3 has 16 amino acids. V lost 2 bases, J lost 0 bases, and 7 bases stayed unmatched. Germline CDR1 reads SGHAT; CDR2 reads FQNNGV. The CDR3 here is CASSLITGASSYEQYV. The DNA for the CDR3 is TGTGCCAGCAGCTTAATTACAGGGGCCTCCTCCTACGAGCAGTACGTC.

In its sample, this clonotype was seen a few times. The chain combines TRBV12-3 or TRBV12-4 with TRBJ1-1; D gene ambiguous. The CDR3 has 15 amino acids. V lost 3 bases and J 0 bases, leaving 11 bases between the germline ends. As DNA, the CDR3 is TGTGCCAGCAGTTTTAATAGGGAGTTGAACACTGAAGCTTTCTTT. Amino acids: CASSFNRELNTEAFF.

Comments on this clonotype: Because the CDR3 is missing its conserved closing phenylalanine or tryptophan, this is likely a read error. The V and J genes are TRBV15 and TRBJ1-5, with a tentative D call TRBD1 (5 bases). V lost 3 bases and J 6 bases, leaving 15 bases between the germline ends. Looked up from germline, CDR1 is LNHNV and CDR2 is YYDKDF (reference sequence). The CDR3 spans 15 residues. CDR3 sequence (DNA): TGTGCCACCAGCAGGTCATCAATGGGGGGTCAGCCCCAGCATCTT. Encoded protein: CATSRSSMGGQPQHL.

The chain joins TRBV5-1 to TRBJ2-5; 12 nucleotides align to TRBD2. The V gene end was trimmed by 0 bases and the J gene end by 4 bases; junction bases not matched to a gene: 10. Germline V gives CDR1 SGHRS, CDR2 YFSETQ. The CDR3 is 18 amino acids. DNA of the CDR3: TGCGCCAGCAGCTTGGAAGGCCCACTAGCGGGAGGTTTAGAGACCCAGTACTTC. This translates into CASSLEGPLAGGLETQYF.

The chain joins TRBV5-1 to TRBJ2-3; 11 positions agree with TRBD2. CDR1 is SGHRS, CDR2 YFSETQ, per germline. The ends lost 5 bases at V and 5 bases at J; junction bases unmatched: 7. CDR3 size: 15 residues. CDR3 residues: CASSFSGRAEDTQYF. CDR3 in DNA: TGCGCCAGCAGTTTTAGCGGGAGGGCCGAAGATACGCAGTATTTT.

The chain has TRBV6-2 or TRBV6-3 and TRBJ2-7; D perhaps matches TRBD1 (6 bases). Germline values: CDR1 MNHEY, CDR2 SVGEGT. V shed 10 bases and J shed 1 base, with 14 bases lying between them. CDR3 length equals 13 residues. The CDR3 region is CATGYRASYEQYF. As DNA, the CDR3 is TGTGCCACAGGGTACAGGGCTTCCTACGAGCAGTACTTC.

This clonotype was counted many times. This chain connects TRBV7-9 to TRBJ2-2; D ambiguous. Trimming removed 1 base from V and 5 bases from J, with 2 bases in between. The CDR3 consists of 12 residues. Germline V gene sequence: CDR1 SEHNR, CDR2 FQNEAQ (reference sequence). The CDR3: CASSLDTGELFF. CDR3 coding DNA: TGTGCCAGCAGCTTAGATACCGGGGAGCTGTTTTTT.

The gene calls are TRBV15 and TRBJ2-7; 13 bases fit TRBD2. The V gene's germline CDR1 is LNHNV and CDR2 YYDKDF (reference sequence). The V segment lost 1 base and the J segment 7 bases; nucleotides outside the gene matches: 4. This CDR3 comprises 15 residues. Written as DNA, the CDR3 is TGTGCCACCAGCAGAGGGAAGGGACTAGCGGGGGAGCAGTACTTC. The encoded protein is CATSRGKGLAGEQYF.

The DNA for the CDR3 is TGTGCCAGCAGCTTGGGTCTAGCGGGAGGGGCCTACGAGCAGTACGTC. It specifies CASSLGLAGGAYEQYV. The chain employs TRBV5-5 and TRBJ2-7; 12 nucleotides align to TRBD2. From germline, CDR1 is SGHKS and CDR2 YYEKEE (reference sequence). J lost 2 bases, V lost 0 bases, and 3 bases had no gene match. The CDR3 extends over 16 amino acids.

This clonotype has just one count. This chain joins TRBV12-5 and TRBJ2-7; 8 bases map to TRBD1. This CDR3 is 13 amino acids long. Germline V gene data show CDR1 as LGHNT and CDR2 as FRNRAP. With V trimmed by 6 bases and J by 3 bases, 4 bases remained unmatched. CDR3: CASGLGQGYEQYF. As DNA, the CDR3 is TGTGCTAGTGGCCTCGGACAGGGCTACGAGCAGTACTTC.

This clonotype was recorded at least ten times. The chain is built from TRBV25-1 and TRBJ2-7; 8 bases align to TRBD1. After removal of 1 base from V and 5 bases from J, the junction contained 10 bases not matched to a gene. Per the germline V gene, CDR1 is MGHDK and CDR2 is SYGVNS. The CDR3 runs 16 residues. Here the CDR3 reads CASSESSGGGNNEQYF. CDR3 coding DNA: TGTGCCAGCAGTGAATCGTCAGGGGGCGGTAATAACGAGCAGTACTTC.

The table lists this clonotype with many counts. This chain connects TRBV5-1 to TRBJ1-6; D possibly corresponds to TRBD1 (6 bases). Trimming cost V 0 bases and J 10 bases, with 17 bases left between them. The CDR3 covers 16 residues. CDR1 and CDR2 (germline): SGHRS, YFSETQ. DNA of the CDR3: TGCGCCAGCAGCTTGGAGGCGGACAGTCTGGGGTCACCCCTCCACTTT. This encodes CASSLEADSLGSPLHF.

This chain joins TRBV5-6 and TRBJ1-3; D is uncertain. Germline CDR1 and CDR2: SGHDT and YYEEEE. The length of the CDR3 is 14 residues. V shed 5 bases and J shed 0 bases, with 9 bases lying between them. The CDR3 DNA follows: TGTGCCAGCAGTACCTGGCGCTCTGGAAACACCATATATTTT. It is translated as CASSTWRSGNTIYF.

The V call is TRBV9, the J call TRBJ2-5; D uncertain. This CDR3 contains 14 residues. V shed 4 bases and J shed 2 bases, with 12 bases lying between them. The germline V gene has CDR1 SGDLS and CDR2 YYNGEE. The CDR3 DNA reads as TGTGCCAGCAGCCCCGACTTCGGGCAAGAGACCCAGTACTTC. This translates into CASSPDFGQETQYF.

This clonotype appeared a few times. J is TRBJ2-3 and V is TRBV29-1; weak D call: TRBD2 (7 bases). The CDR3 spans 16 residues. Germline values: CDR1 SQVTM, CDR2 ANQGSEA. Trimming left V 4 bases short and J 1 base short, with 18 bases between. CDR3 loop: CSVARLARQGTDTQYF. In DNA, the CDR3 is TGCAGCGTTGCCCGACTAGCCCGACAGGGCACAGATACGCAGTATTTT.

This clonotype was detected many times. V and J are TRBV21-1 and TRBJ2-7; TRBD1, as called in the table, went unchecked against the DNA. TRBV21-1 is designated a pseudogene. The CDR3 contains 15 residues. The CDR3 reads CASSKVGDRGYEQYV. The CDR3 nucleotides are TGTGCCAGCAGCAAAGTTGGGGACCGGGGCTACGAGCAGTACGTC.

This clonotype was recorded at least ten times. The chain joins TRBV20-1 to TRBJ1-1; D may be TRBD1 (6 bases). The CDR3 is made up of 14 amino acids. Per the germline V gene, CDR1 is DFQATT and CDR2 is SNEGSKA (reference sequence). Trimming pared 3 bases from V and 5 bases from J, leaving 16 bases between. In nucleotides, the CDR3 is TGCAGTGCTAGGAAGTCCGAGGGGGTAACTGAAGCTTTCTTT. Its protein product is CSARKSEGVTEAFF.

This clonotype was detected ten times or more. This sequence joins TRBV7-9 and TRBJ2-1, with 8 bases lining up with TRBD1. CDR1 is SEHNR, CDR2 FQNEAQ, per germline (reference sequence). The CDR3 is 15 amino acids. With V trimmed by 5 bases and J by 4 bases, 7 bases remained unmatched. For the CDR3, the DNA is TGTGCCAGCAGCCTCCGACAGGGGCAGTACAATGAGCAGTTCTTC. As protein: CASSLRQGQYNEQFF.

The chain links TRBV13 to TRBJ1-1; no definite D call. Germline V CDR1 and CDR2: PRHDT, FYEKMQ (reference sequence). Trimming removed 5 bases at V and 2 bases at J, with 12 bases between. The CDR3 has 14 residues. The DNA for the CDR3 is TGTGCCAGCAGCATCAGTGGCGCTAACACTGAAGCTTTCTTT. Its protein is CASSISGANTEAFF.

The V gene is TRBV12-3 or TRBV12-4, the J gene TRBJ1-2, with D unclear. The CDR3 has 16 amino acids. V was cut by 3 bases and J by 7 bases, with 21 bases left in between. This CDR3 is CASSFSPRAIPGGYTF. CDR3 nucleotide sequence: TGTGCCAGCAGTTTCTCCCCCCGGGCCATCCCGGGTGGCTACACCTTC.

This CDR3 reads CSVPGDSTDTQYF. The CDR3, as DNA: TGCAGCGTTCCAGGGGATAGCACAGATACGCAGTATTTT. The chain has TRBV29-1 and TRBJ2-3; D may be TRBD1 (6 bases). V lost 5 bases, J lost 0 bases, and 9 bases lay in between. Germline values: CDR1 SQVTM, CDR2 ANQGSEA. The CDR3 contains 13 residues.

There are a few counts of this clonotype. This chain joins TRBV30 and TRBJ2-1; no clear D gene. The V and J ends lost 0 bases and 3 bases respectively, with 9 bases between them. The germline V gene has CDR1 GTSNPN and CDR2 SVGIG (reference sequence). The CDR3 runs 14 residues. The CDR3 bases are TGTGCCTGGAGTGTAGGTTCCTTCTACAATGAGCAGTTCTTC. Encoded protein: CAWSVGSFYNEQFF.

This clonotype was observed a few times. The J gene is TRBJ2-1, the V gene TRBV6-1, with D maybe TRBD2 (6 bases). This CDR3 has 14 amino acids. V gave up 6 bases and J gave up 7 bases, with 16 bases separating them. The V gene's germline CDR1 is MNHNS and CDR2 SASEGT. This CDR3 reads CASSWNGRGNEQFF. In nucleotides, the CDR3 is TGTGCCAGCAGCTGGAACGGGAGAGGAAATGAGCAGTTCTTC.

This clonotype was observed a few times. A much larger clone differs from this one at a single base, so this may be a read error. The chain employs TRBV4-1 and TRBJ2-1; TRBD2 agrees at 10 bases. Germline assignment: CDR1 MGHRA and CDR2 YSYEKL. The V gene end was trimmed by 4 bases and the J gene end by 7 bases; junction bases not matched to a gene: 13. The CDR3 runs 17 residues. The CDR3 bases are TGCGCCAGCAGCCGAAAATCGGCTAGCGGGAGTTTAAATGAGCAGTTCTTC. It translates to CASSRKSASGSLNEQFF.

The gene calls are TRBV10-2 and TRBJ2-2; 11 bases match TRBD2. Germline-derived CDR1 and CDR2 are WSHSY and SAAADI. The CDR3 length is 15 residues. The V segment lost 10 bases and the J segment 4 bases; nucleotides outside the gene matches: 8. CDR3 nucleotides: TGCGCCACCGAGACTAGCGGGGCGACCACCGGGGAGCTGTTTTTT. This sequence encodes CATETSGATTGELFF.

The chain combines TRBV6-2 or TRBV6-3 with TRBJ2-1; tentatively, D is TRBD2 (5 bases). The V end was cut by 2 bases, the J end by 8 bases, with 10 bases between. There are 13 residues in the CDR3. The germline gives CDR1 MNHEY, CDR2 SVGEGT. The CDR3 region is CASSYPSYHEQFF. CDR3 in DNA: TGTGCCAGCAGTTACCCTAGCTATCATGAGCAGTTCTTC.

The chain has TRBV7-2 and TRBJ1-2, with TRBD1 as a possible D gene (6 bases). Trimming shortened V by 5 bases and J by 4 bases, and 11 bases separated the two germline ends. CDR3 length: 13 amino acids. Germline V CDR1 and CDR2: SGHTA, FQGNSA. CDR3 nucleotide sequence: TGTGCCAGCAGCACCCGACAGGCCTATGGCTACACCTTC. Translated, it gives CASSTRQAYGYTF.